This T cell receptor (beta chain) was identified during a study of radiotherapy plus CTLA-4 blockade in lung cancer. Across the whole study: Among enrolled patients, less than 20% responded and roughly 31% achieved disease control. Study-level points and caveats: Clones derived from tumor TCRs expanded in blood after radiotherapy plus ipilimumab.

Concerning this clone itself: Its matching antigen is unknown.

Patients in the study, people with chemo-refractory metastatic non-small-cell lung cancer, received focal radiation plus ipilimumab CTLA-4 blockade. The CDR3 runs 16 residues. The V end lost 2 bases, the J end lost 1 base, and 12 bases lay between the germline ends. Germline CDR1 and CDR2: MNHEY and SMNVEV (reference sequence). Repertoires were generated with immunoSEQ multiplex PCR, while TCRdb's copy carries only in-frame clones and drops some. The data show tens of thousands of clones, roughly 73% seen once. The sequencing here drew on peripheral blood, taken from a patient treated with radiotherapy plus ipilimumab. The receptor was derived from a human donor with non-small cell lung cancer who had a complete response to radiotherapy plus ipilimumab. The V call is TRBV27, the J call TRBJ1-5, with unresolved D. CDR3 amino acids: CASSLGRGGSNQPQHF. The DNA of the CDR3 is TGTGCCAGCAGTTTAGGGCGAGGAGGGAGCAATCAGCCCCAGCATTTT.